These 26 T cell receptor beta chains originate from one sample sequenced in a study of post-analysis software for immune sequencing data. Study-wide findings and caveats: Controls had lower frequencies than patients of about 5 TRBV segments, which included TRBV5-6, TRBV5-1 and TRBV20-1.

The TCR beta cDNA libraries contained unique molecular identifiers. TCRdb passed the PCR reads through MiXCR, listing each CDR3 protein once. Of about 570,000 distinct CDR3 sequences listed, 34% are singletons. These receptors have no known antigen. The sample taken for sequencing was blood. The receptors stem from a girl aged 2-17 years with multiple sclerosis.

This chain connects TRBV5-1 to TRBJ2-3, with TRBD2 matching 8 bases. The CDR3 spans 19 residues. The germline V gene has CDR1 SGHRS and CDR2 YFSETQ. V lost 4 bases, J lost 1 base, and 17 bases stayed unmatched. CDR3 protein: CASSLMGLVLSHGTDTQYF. DNA of the CDR3: TGCGCCAGCAGCCTCATGGGACTAGTCCTAAGTCACGGCACAGATACGCAGTATTTT.

The chain combines TRBV20-1 with TRBJ2-1; tentatively, D is TRBD2 (6 bases). The CDR3 is 15 amino acids. The V gene's germline CDR1 is DFQATT and CDR2 SNEGSKA (reference sequence). V was cut by 2 bases and J by 1 base, with 12 bases left in between. CDR3 protein: CSARRVGGSYNEQFF. CDR3 in DNA: TGCAGTGCTAGAAGGGTCGGGGGATCCTACAATGAGCAGTTCTTC.

This clonotype was found a few times. V gene TRBV4-1 combines with J gene TRBJ2-1; 10 bases line up with TRBD2. The V segment lost 8 bases and the J segment 5 bases; nucleotides outside the gene matches: 9. CDR1 is MGHRA, CDR2 YSYEKL, per germline. The CDR3 extends over 15 amino acids. DNA for the CDR3: TGCGCCAGCCAAACCACTAGCGGGGCCCACAATGAGCAGTTCTTC. Encoded protein: CASQTTSGAHNEQFF.

This chain uses TRBV6-2 or TRBV6-3 with TRBJ1-1, with 10 positions matching TRBD1. The germline CDR1 and CDR2 sequences are MNHEY and SVGEGT. The CDR3 runs to 15 residues. The V gene end was trimmed by 2 bases and the J gene end by 6 bases; junction bases not matched to a gene: 6. CDR3 region: CASSYTGTGDAEAFF. In DNA, the CDR3 is TGTGCCAGCAGTTACACCGGGACAGGGGACGCTGAAGCTTTCTTT.

The rearrangement links TRBV7-3 to TRBJ2-5; possibly TRBD1 or TRBD2 for D (6 bases each). The germline V gene encodes CDR1 SGHTA and CDR2 FQGTGA. The V end lost 3 bases, the J end lost 1 base, and 12 bases lay between the germline ends. CDR3 length: 15 residues. CDR3 bases: TGTGCCAGCAGCTTTGGAGGAGGGGGCCAAGAGACCCAGTACTTC. The encoded protein is CASSFGGGGQETQYF.

V and J are TRBV6-5 and TRBJ1-2, with 11 bases fitting TRBD1. After removal of 5 bases from V and 6 bases from J, the junction contained 8 bases not matched to a gene. Germline CDR1 is MNHEY and CDR2 is SVGAGI. This CDR3 is 15 amino acids long. CDR3 sequence (DNA): TGTGCCAGCAGTCCGACCGGACAGGGGGCTGATGGCTACACCTTC. It is translated as CASSPTGQGADGYTF.

The CDR3 DNA reads as TGTGCCAGCAGTGAAGAAGGGACAAACTATGGCTACACCTTC. It is translated as CASSEEGTNYGYTF. This chain joins TRBV2 and TRBJ1-2; possibly TRBD1 for D (6 bases). The CDR3 covers 14 residues. Germline lookup yields CDR1 SNHLY and CDR2 FYNNEI. The germline V and J ends were trimmed by 1 base and 2 bases, with 8 bases remaining between them.

The sample holds a few counts of this clonotype. The J gene is TRBJ2-3, the V gene TRBV20-1, with a possible D match to TRBD2 (6 bases). The CDR3 contains 14 residues. Trimming stripped 6 bases from V and 3 bases from J, with 16 bases between. In germline, CDR1 is DFQATT, CDR2 SNEGSKA (reference sequence). DNA of the CDR3: TGCAGTGCCCGAGCCCGGGACTTTACAGATACGCAGTATTTT. This codes for CSARARDFTDTQYF.

This clonotype showed up just a few times. The CDR3 DNA reads TGCGCCAGCAGCTCCCAAGGGATTAACTATGGCTACACCTTC. As protein: CASSSQGINYGYTF. This chain uses TRBV5-1 with TRBJ1-2; no reliable D call. Trimming left V 3 bases short and J 1 base short, with 10 bases between. CDR3 length: 14 residues. The V gene's germline CDR1 is SGHRS and CDR2 YFSETQ.

This clonotype was found a few times. Compared with germline, one end of the junction differs, possibly owing to a read error. The chain carries TRBV29-1 and TRBJ2-5, with TRBD2 identical over 15 bases. This CDR3 is 14 amino acids long. In germline, CDR1 is SQVTM, CDR2 ANQGSEA. This CDR3 reads CSVEGLAGGNERYF. CDR3 nucleotide sequence: TGCAGCGTCGAAGGACTAGCGGGGGGGAATGAGCGGTACTTC.

The chain joins TRBV12-3 or TRBV12-4 to TRBJ1-2; a possible D gene is TRBD1 (6 bases). This CDR3 has 14 residues. The ends were cut back, 6 bases at V and 6 bases at J, with 17 bases in the middle. CDR3 region: CASRPGAQKDGYTF. The CDR3 region has the DNA TGTGCCAGCAGACCGGGGGCGCAGAAGGATGGCTACACCTTC.

This rearrangement joins TRBV5-1 to TRBJ2-5, with 10 nucleotides matching TRBD2. The germline gives CDR1 SGHRS, CDR2 YFSETQ. V dropped 7 bases and J dropped 4; count of bases not matched to a gene: 13. The CDR3 is 16 amino acids. CDR3 loop: CASWPELAGALETQYF. The CDR3 DNA reads as TGCGCCAGCTGGCCGGAGCTAGCGGGGGCATTAGAGACCCAGTACTTC. The entire variable domain, with the rest obtained from reference TRBV5-1 and TRBJ2-5, is as follows: KAGVTQTPRYLIKTRGQQVTLSCSPISGHRSVSWYQQTPGQGLQFLFEYFSETQRNKGNFPGRFSGRQFSNSRSEMNVSTLELGDSALYLCASWPELAGALETQYFGPGTRLLVL.

The DNA of the CDR3 is TGTGCCATCAGTGAAGGGACAGGAAAGGTTGGCTACACCTTC. Translated, it gives CAISEGTGKVGYTF. The chain couples TRBV10-3 to TRBJ1-2; 8 nucleotides line up with TRBD1. CDR3 size: 14 residues. V was clipped by 3 bases and J by 7 bases; unmatched bases: 7. Germline CDR1 reads ENHRY; CDR2 reads SYGVKD.

V usage is TRBV7-8 and J usage is TRBJ2-4; D uncertain. CDR1 and CDR2 from the germline V gene are SGHVS and FQNEAQ. There are 15 residues in the CDR3. V dropped 2 bases and J dropped 1 base, with 9 bases sitting between them. The CDR3 is CASSLYPGAKNIQYF. In DNA, the CDR3 is TGTGCCAGCAGCTTATATCCAGGCGCCAAAAACATTCAGTACTTC.

This rearrangement joins TRBV6-5 to TRBJ1-3; 8 bases map to TRBD1. The J segment lost 0 bases and the V segment lost 2 bases, leaving 9 bases of the junction unmatched. The germline V gene has CDR1 MNHEY and CDR2 SVGAGI. This CDR3 contains 18 residues. Written as DNA, the CDR3 is TGTGCCAGCAGTTACCCAAGACAGGGGAGAAGCTCTGGAAACACCATATATTTT. This codes for CASSYPRQGRSSGNTIYF.

This clonotype was seen only a few times. The chain links TRBV28 to TRBJ1-5; D is possibly TRBD1 (5 bases). The CDR3 spans 16 residues. Trimming removed 3 bases from V and 0 bases from J, with 12 bases in between. The germline V gene has CDR1 MDHEN and CDR2 SYDVKM. CDR3 residues: CASSFSGRDSNQPQHF. The CDR3, as DNA: TGTGCCAGCAGTTTTTCCGGCAGGGATAGCAATCAGCCCCAGCATTTT.

This clonotype appeared a few times. V and J are TRBV12-3 or TRBV12-4 and TRBJ1-2, with a possible D match to TRBD1 (6 bases). The CDR3 loop spans 12 amino acids. V lost 6 bases, J lost 6 bases, and 11 bases lay in between. DNA of the CDR3: TGTGCCAGCAGGCTCAGGGGAGATGGCTACACCTTC. Its protein product is CASRLRGDGYTF.

This clonotype has only a few counts. The chain carries TRBV24-1 and TRBJ1-2, with unresolved D. The CDR3 is made up of 12 amino acids. Trimming took 6 bases from V and 7 from J, leaving 11 bases between them. Per the germline V gene, CDR1 is KGHDR and CDR2 is SFDVKD. The CDR3 nucleotides are TGTGCCACCAGTACAAGGGTCGGTGGCTACACCTTC. It encodes CATSTRVGGYTF.

V gene TRBV11-2 combines with J gene TRBJ2-7; maybe TRBD2 (6 bases). CDR1 SGHAT and CDR2 FQNNGV come from the germline V gene. Deletions cut 5 bases from V and 5 bases from J, with 13 bases between. The CDR3 spans 13 residues. CDR3 nucleotide sequence: TGTGCCAGCAGCCCGGAGGGCCTTAACGAGCAGTACTTC. Its protein product is CASSPEGLNEQYF.

The V call is TRBV6-5, the J call TRBJ1-2; D is unclear. V was pared by 3 bases and J by 9 bases, with 8 bases between. This CDR3 contains 11 residues. Germline CDR1 and CDR2: MNHEY and SVGAGI. The CDR3 DNA reads TGTGCCAGCAGTTATATGGGTAGCTACACCTTC. This encodes CASSYMGSYTF.

The chain is built from TRBV20-1 and TRBJ2-3, with 8 positions matching TRBD2. The germline gives CDR1 DFQATT, CDR2 SNEGSKA (reference sequence). V lost 2 bases, J lost 7 bases, and 11 bases stayed unmatched. This CDR3 has 15 residues. CDR3 bases: TGCAGTGCTAGACGACGGGGGGGGATGGGAAATACGCAGTATTTT. It encodes CSARRRGGMGNTQYF.

The chain carries TRBV5-1 and TRBJ2-1; the match to TRBD1 covers 9 bases. V was pared by 0 bases and J by 6 bases, with 7 bases of the junction left unmatched. Looked up from germline, CDR1 is SGHRS and CDR2 is YFSETQ. This CDR3 has 16 residues. The CDR3 DNA sequence: TGCGCCAGCAGCTTGGTACAGGGGGCGTTCGGCAATGAGCAGTTCTTC. Protein sequence: CASSLVQGAFGNEQFF.

This clonotype has only a few counts. The chain recombines TRBV5-1 with TRBJ2-7, with D unresolved. In germline, CDR1 is SGHRS, CDR2 YFSETQ. Trimming left V 0 bases short and J 5 bases short, with 12 bases between. This CDR3 is built from 14 residues. Here the CDR3 DNA reads TGCGCCAGCAGCTTGGCAGGTCACACGGACGAGCAGTACTTC. As protein: CASSLAGHTDEQYF. Full variable domain (rest looked up from reference TRBV5-1 and TRBJ2-7): KAGVTQTPRYLIKTRGQQVTLSCSPISGHRSVSWYQQTPGQGLQFLFEYFSETQRNKGNFPGRFSGRQFSNSRSEMNVSTLELGDSALYLCASSLAGHTDEQYFGPGTRLTVT.

The rearrangement links TRBV20-1 to TRBJ2-1; 7 bases line up with TRBD2. Trimming cost V 1 base and J 5 bases; bases outside gene matches: 11. CDR3 length: 16 residues. Germline V CDR1 and CDR2: DFQATT, SNEGSKA (reference sequence). This chain's CDR3 is CSARAGGGTTHNEQFF. The CDR3 DNA follows: TGCAGTGCTAGAGCGGGTGGGGGGACTACACACAATGAGCAGTTCTTC.

The rearrangement links TRBV5-6 to TRBJ1-1, with a possible D match to TRBD1 (5 bases). V was cut by 4 bases and J by 7 bases, with 14 bases left in between. CDR1 SGHDT and CDR2 YYEEEE come from the germline V gene. CDR3 length: 13 amino acids. DNA for the CDR3: TGTGCCAGCAGCACCGGGACTCGAGATGAAGCTTTCTTT. Residues: CASSTGTRDEAFF.

The chain links TRBV5-6 to TRBJ2-5; possibly TRBD2 for D (5 bases). The germline V and J ends were trimmed by 6 bases and 7 bases, with 16 bases remaining between them. CDR1 SGHDT and CDR2 YYEEEE come from the germline V gene. CDR3 size: 13 residues. In DNA form, the CDR3 reads TGTGCCAGCACCAGCGGCTTTGAGGGGACCCAGTACTTC. It specifies CASTSGFEGTQYF.